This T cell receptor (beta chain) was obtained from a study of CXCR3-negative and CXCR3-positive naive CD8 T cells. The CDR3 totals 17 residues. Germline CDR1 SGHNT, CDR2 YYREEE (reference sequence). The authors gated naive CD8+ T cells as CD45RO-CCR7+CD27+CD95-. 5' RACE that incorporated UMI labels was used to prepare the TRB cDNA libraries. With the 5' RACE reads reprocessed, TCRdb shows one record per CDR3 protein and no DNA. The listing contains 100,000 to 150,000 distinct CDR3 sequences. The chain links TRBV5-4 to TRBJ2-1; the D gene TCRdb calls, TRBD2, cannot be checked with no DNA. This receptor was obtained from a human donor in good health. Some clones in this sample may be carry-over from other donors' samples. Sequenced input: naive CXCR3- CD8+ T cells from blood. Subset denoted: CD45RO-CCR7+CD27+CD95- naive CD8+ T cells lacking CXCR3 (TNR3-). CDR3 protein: CASSLGVGLAGVVEQFF.